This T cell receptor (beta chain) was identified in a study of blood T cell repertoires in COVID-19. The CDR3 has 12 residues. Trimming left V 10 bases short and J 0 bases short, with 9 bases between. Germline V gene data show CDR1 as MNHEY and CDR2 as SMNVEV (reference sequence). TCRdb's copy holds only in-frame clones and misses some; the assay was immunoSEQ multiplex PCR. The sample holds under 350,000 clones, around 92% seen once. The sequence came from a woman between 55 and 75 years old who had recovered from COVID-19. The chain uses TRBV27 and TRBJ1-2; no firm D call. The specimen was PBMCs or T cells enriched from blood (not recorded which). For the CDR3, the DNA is TGTGCCATCTTCAGTGCTAACTATGGCTACACCTTC. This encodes CAIFSANYGYTF.